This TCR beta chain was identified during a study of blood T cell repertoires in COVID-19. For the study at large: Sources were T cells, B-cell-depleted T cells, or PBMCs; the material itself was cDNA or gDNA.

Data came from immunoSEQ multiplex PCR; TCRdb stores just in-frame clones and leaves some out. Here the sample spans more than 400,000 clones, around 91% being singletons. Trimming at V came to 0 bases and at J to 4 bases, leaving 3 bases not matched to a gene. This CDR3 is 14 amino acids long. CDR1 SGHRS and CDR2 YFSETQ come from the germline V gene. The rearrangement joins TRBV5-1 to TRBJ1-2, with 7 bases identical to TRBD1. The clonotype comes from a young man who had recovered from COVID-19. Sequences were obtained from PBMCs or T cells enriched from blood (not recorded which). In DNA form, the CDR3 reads TGCGCCAGCAGCTTGGGAGGGGGCGGCTATGGCTACACCTTC. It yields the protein CASSLGGGGYGYTF.